The entry below gives a single T cell receptor beta chain sequence along with its context. Its antigen is still unknown. Unique molecular identifiers tagged the TCRbeta library. TCRdb processed the PCR reads anew with MiXCR; each CDR3 protein has one entry. The sample holds hundreds of thousands of distinct CDR3 sequences, around a tenth seen once. This sample is part of a study of T-cell reconstitution after alpha-beta-depleted transplantation in children. Findings and limits, study-wide: After one year, T-cell counts and TCRbeta diversity mostly came from new T cells. Expanded graft clones numbering several hundred reportedly gave rise to alpha-beta T cells about two months after transplant. Surviving thymic progenitors and recipient T cells were the source of high TCRbeta diversity at day 60 in some patients.

This CDR3 has 17 residues. Trimming took 2 bases from V and 4 from J; bases not matched to a gene: 8. The germline gives CDR1 KGHDR, CDR2 SFDVKD. The clonotype was recovered from a male patient between 2 and 10 years old who had a stem cell transplant for chronic granulomatous disease, so the T cells may come from the graft donor. The rearrangement uses TRBV24-1 and TRBJ2-2; 8 nucleotides match TRBD1. Sequencing used peripheral blood, obtained 180 days after TCRalphabeta/CD19-depleted stem cell transplant. The CDR3 reads CATSDYWTGSSTGELFF. Written as DNA, the CDR3 is TGTGCCACCAGTGATTATTGGACAGGGTCGAGCACCGGGGAGCTGTTTTTT.